The clone carrying this TCR beta chain was counted at least ten times. TCRdb itself ran the RT-PCR reads through MiXCR, one entry per CDR3 protein. The data contain some 200,000 distinct CDR3 sequences, approximately 12% of them singletons. This entry comes from a study of response to subunit inactivated influenza vaccine. Germline V lookup: CDR1 DFQATT, CDR2 SNEGSKA (reference sequence). V dropped 0 bases and J dropped 0 bases, with 12 bases sitting between them. CDR3 length: 16 amino acids. The same sample was also studied in work on T cells expressing NK-cell markers. In that study: cDNA encoding TCR beta was synthesized via 5'RACE template switching incorporating UMIs.

Here the sequenced sample was CD8+ T cells sorted from PBMCs, taken approximately 12 days after vaccination. The clonotype was recovered from a man aged 45 to 65 who received an inactivated influenza vaccine. The chain employs TRBV20-1 and TRBJ2-1; tentatively, D is TRBD2 (5 bases). The DNA for the CDR3 is TGCAGTGCTAGAGATCTGGCGGGCAGCTCCTACAATGAGCAGTTCTTC. It translates to CSARDLAGSSYNEQFF.